One and the same sample provided the 25 T cell receptor beta chains below, sequenced in a study of blood T cells in healthy people across ages. With a J-beta primer mix and a sample-barcoded 5' primer, a second PCR ran roughly 7 to 11 cycles. TCRdb redid the calling of the 5' RACE reads with MiXCR, one entry per CDR3 protein. Of roughly 1.5 million distinct CDR3 sequences listed, approximately 43% were seen once; the top ten hold around 4%. The sample comprised blood. The receptors stem from a woman between 18 and 30 years old in good health.

This clonotype has a count of ten or more. V is TRBV24-1 and J is TRBJ2-3; 8 bases line up with TRBD1. Germline values: CDR1 KGHDR, CDR2 SFDVKD. The CDR3 contains 14 residues. The J segment lost 3 bases and the V segment lost 8 bases, leaving 6 bases of the junction unmatched. CDR3 residues: CATNSQGATDTQYF. As DNA, the CDR3 is TGTGCCACCAACTCGCAGGGGGCGACAGATACGCAGTATTTT.

The gene calls are TRBV29-1 and TRBJ1-2; TRBD1 matches at 7 bases. The J segment lost 3 bases and the V segment lost 6 bases, leaving 13 bases of the junction unmatched. Per the germline V gene, CDR1 is SQVTM and CDR2 is ANQGSEA. The CDR3 is made up of 15 amino acids. The CDR3: CSVPGQLAGDYGYTF. CDR3 in DNA: TGCAGCGTCCCGGGACAGCTCGCAGGGGACTATGGCTACACCTTC.

The V and J genes are TRBV5-1 and TRBJ2-5; possible D gene TRBD2, 5 bases. The J call may be incorrect, as the DNA end agrees better with TRBJ2-7. This CDR3 contains 16 residues. Per germline, CDR1 SGHRS and CDR2 YFSETQ. DNA for the CDR3: TGCGCCAGCAGCTTGCAAATCCCCCAACTAGCCTACGAGCAGTACGTC. It encodes CASSLQIPQLAYEQYV.

The gene calls are TRBV27 and TRBJ2-1; D is ambiguous. CDR1 is MNHEY and CDR2 is SMNVEV in the germline V gene (reference sequence). The V and J ends lost 3 bases and 6 bases respectively, with 9 bases between them. The CDR3 sequence is 13 residues long. The CDR3 nucleotides read TGTGCCAGCAGTTTCCACGTAGCCAATGAGCAGTTCTTC. This encodes CASSFHVANEQFF.

The table lists this clonotype with many counts. The V gene is TRBV29-1, the J gene TRBJ2-1, with 8 bases fitting TRBD2. The CDR3 has 14 amino acids. Trimming at V came to 7 bases and at J to 1 base, leaving 6 bases not matched to a gene. Germline CDR1 is SQVTM and CDR2 is ANQGSEA. In DNA, the CDR3 is TGCAGCGCCGGGGGGGCTATTTCCTACAATGAGCAGTTCTTC. It encodes CSAGGAISYNEQFF.

This chain uses TRBV20-1 with TRBJ2-7; TRBD2 agrees at 11 bases. Germline CDR1 is DFQATT and CDR2 is SNEGSKA (reference sequence). The CDR3 has 14 amino acids. V lost 6 bases, J lost 7 bases, and 11 bases stayed unmatched. The CDR3 here is CSALAGGPVNEQYF. In DNA, the CDR3 is TGCAGTGCCTTAGCGGGGGGGCCAGTCAATGAGCAGTACTTC.

V gene TRBV9 combines with J gene TRBJ2-7, with 8 nucleotides matching TRBD2. V was clipped by 4 bases and J by 5 bases; unmatched bases: 17. The CDR3 consists of 17 residues. In germline, CDR1 is SGDLS, CDR2 YYNGEE. The CDR3 sequence is CASSPLGRLAGLHEQYF. For the CDR3, the DNA is TGTGCCAGCAGCCCCCTCGGTCGGTTAGCGGGGCTCCACGAGCAGTACTTC.

The rearrangement joins TRBV6-2 or TRBV6-3 to TRBJ1-2, with 10 bases lining up with TRBD1. This CDR3 region has 15 residues. Germline V lookup: CDR1 MNHEY, CDR2 SVGEGT. Losses at the gene ends were 5 bases for V and 5 bases for J; bases not matched to a gene: 8. CDR3 nucleotides: TGTGCCAGCAGTGACCGGGACAGGGGAAAATATGGCTACACCTTC. Translating it yields CASSDRDRGKYGYTF.

The V gene is TRBV9, the J gene TRBJ2-7; TRBD2 agrees at 10 bases. The CDR3 covers 14 residues. In germline, CDR1 is SGDLS, CDR2 YYNGEE. Trimming took 0 bases from V and 5 from J; bases not matched to a gene: 2. CDR3 sequence (DNA): TGTGCCAGCAGCGTAGGGACTAGCGGTGACGAGCAGTACTTC. It specifies CASSVGTSGDEQYF.

The rearrangement joins TRBV7-2 to TRBJ2-7; weak D call: TRBD2 (6 bases). V dropped 5 bases and J dropped 1 base, with 18 bases sitting between them. CDR1 is SGHTA and CDR2 is FQGNSA in the germline V gene. This CDR3 region has 16 residues. Here the CDR3 reads CASSPDGGRISYEQYF. CDR3 DNA: TGTGCCAGCAGCCCTGACGGGGGACGGATATCCTACGAGCAGTACTTC.

The chain joins TRBV29-1 to TRBJ1-2; D uncertain. This CDR3 spans 12 amino acids. In germline, CDR1 is SQVTM, CDR2 ANQGSEA. V was trimmed by 0 bases and J by 10 bases, leaving 12 bases between them. The CDR3 is CSVEDPPNDYTF. The CDR3, as DNA: TGCAGCGTTGAAGATCCGCCCAATGACTACACCTTC.

CDR3 residues: CASTPNTGSSYNEQFF. CDR3 DNA sequence: TGTGCCAGCACTCCCAATACAGGTAGCTCCTACAATGAGCAGTTCTTC. The chain is built from TRBV6-6 and TRBJ2-1, with TRBD1 as a possible D gene (5 bases). This CDR3 contains 16 residues. Germline CDR1 is MNHNY and CDR2 is SVGAGI (reference sequence). V was trimmed by 7 bases and J by 0 bases, leaving 16 bases between them.

This chain's CDR3 is CACQGRGYTF. In DNA, the CDR3 is TGTGCCTGCCAGGGTAGGGGCTACACCTTC. The rearrangement uses TRBV30 and TRBJ1-2, with D perhaps matching TRBD1 (5 bases). This CDR3 region has 10 residues. Germline V gene lookup returns CDR1 GTSNPN and CDR2 SVGIG (reference sequence). V lost 6 bases, J lost 8 bases, and 10 bases lay in between.

The rearrangement joins TRBV11-2 to TRBJ2-1; D may be TRBD2 (6 bases). Germline V gene data show CDR1 as SGHAT and CDR2 as FQNNGV. Trimming removed 5 bases at V and 2 bases at J, with 19 bases between. The CDR3 length is 17 residues. The CDR3 region is CASSPPGGTNPYNEQFF. The CDR3 DNA follows: TGTGCCAGCAGCCCCCCCGGCGGGACCAACCCCTACAATGAGCAGTTCTTC. The whole variable domain, filled in from reference TRBV11-2 and TRBJ2-1, reads EAGVAQSPRYKIIEKRQSVAFWCNPISGHATLYWYQQILGQGPKLLIQFQNNGVVDDSQLPKDRFSAERLKGVDSTLKIQPAKLEDSAVYLCASSPPGGTNPYNEQFFGPGTRLTVL.

The chain combines TRBV13 with TRBJ2-1; 9 nucleotides agree with TRBD2. This CDR3 is built from 15 residues. Trimming at V came to 5 bases and at J to 7 bases, leaving 9 bases not matched to a gene. CDR1 and CDR2 from the germline V gene are PRHDT and FYEKMQ (reference sequence). The CDR3 sequence is CASSIRLAVPNEQFF. The CDR3 region has the DNA TGTGCCAGCAGCATACGACTAGCGGTTCCTAATGAGCAGTTCTTC. Filled out from reference TRBV13 and TRBJ2-1, the complete variable domain reads AAGVIQSPRHLIKEKRETATLKCYPIPRHDTVYWYQQGPGQDPQFLISFYEKMQSDKGSIPDRFSAQQFSDYHSELNMSSLELGDSALYFCASSIRLAVPNEQFFGPGTRLTVL.

This clonotype showed up just a few times. The chain carries TRBV20-1 and TRBJ2-1; 7 nucleotides match TRBD2. CDR3 length: 15 residues. V gave up 0 bases and J gave up 10 bases; unmatched junction bases: 12. Germline V gives CDR1 DFQATT, CDR2 SNEGSKA (reference sequence). CDR3 nucleotides: TGCAGTGCTAGAGATCTAGCGGAGACGACATGGGAGCAGTTCTTC. Translating gives CSARDLAETTWEQFF.

The chain couples TRBV28 to TRBJ2-7; 14 bases line up with TRBD2. Germline V gene lookup returns CDR1 MDHEN and CDR2 SYDVKM. This CDR3 has 15 residues. V dropped 6 bases and J dropped 6; count of bases not matched to a gene: 7. CDR3 in amino acids: CASSQTSGRGGEQYF. The CDR3 DNA reads TGTGCCAGCAGCCAGACTAGCGGGAGGGGAGGCGAGCAGTACTTC. The complete variable domain, with remaining parts taken from reference TRBV28 and TRBJ2-7, reads DVKVTQSSRYLVKRTGEKVFLECVQDMDHENMFWYRQDPGLGLRLIYFSYDVKMKEKGDIPEGYSVSREKKERFSLILESASTNQTSMYLCASSQTSGRGGEQYFGPGTRLTVT.

A note on this clonotype: One end of the junction varies from germline; a read error may be responsible. The CDR3 bases are TGTGCCAGCTCACCGCCGGTCGGCCCAGATAAGCAGTATTTT. Protein: CASSPPVGPDKQYF. This chain links TRBV18 with TRBJ2-3; D call uncertain. The germline V gene has CDR1 KGHSH and CDR2 LQKENI. The length of the CDR3 is 14 residues.

This clonotype came up a few times. V usage is TRBV20-1 and J usage is TRBJ2-2, with 8 bases identical to TRBD1. Germline V gene lookup returns CDR1 DFQATT and CDR2 SNEGSKA (reference sequence). There are 16 residues in the CDR3. V gave up 6 bases and J gave up 5 bases; unmatched junction bases: 14. Here the CDR3 reads CSACPDRGIITGELFF. As DNA, the CDR3 is TGCAGTGCCTGTCCCGACAGGGGAATAATTACCGGGGAGCTGTTTTTT.

A few counts support this clonotype. The chain recombines TRBV7-2 with TRBJ2-7; 12 bases map to TRBD2. This CDR3 has 17 residues. Looked up from germline, CDR1 is SGHTA and CDR2 is FQGNSA. J gave up 0 bases and V 4 bases, and 7 bases lay outside the gene matches. CDR3: CASSSKTSGRSSYEQYF. CDR3 DNA sequence: TGTGCCAGCAGCTCGAAAACTAGCGGGAGGAGCTCCTACGAGCAGTACTTC. The full variable domain, rest sourced from reference TRBV7-2 and TRBJ2-7, is GAGVSQSPSNKVTEKGKDVELRCDPISGHTALYWYRQSLGQGLEFLIYFQGNSAPDKSGLPSDRFSAERTGGSVSTLTIQRTQQEDSAVYLCASSSKTSGRSSYEQYFGPGTRLTVT.

The CDR3 loop is CASSGESFNEQFF. The CDR3, as DNA: TGTGCCAGCAGTGGTGAATCGTTCAATGAGCAGTTCTTC. The gene calls are TRBV2 and TRBJ2-1; D call uncertain. Trimming pared 4 bases from V and 6 bases from J, leaving 10 bases between. Germline CDR1 is SNHLY and CDR2 is FYNNEI. The CDR3 runs 13 residues. Full variable domain (outside the CDR3, taken from reference TRBV2 and TRBJ2-1): EPEVTQTPSHQVTQMGQEVILRCVPISNHLYFYWYRQILGQKVEFLVSFYNNEISEKSEIFDDQFSVERPDGSNFTLKIRSTKLEDSAMYFCASSGESFNEQFFGPGTRLTVL.

This clonotype was seen more than once but under ten times. The chain links TRBV12-3 or TRBV12-4 to TRBJ2-2; 9 bases are shared with TRBD1. The CDR3 runs to 15 residues. Trimming removed 7 bases from V and 1 base from J; junction bases left unmatched: 4. CDR3 in amino acids: CASIWGQGNTGELFF. In DNA, the CDR3 is TGTGCCAGCATTTGGGGACAGGGGAACACCGGGGAGCTGTTTTTT.

This clonotype was detected only a few times. The chain is built from TRBV4-3 and TRBJ2-1; tentatively, D is TRBD1 (5 bases). Matching the DNA end better, TRBJ2-7 makes the J call doubtful. This CDR3 comprises 16 residues. CDR1 LGHNA and CDR2 YSLEER come from the germline V gene. This CDR3 is CASSQGTGSAYNEQYF. As DNA, the CDR3 is TGCGCCAGCAGCCAAGGAACAGGTTCCGCCTACAATGAGCAGTACTTC.

This sequence joins TRBV9 and TRBJ1-2, with D uncertain. Germline loops: CDR1 SGDLS, CDR2 YYNGEE. V was shortened by 4 bases and J by 7 bases, with 11 bases between the two germline ends. The CDR3 extends over 12 amino acids. CDR3 amino acids: CASSSSHSGYTF. In nucleotides, the CDR3 is TGTGCCAGCAGCTCAAGCCACTCTGGCTACACCTTC.

This clonotype has a handful of counts. The rearrangement links TRBV3-1 to TRBJ2-7; 9 bases fit TRBD1. Unmatched junction bases numbered 12, after V lost 4 bases and J lost 5 bases. Per the germline V gene, CDR1 is LGHDT and CDR2 is YNNKEL (reference sequence). The CDR3 contains 16 residues. The DNA of the CDR3 is TGTGCCAGCAGCCGGGGACAGGGACCTTCGGTAAACGAGCAGTACTTC. The encoded protein is CASSRGQGPSVNEQYF.